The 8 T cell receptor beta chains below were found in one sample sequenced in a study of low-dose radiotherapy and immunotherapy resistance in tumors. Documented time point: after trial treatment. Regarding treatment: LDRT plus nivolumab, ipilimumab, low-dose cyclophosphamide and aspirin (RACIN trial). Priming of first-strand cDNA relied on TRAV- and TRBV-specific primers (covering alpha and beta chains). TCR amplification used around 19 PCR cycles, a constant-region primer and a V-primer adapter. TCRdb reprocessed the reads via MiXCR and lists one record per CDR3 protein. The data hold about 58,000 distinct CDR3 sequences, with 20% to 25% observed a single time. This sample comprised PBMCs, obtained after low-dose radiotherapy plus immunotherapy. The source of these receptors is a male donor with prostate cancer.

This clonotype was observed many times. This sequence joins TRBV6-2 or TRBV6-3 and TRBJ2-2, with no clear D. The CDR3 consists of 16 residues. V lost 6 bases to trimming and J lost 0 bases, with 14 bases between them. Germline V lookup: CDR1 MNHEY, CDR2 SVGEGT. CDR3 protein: CASSQRPISNTGELFF. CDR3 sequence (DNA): TGTGCCAGCAGCCAACGTCCCATCTCGAACACCGGGGAGCTGTTTTTT.

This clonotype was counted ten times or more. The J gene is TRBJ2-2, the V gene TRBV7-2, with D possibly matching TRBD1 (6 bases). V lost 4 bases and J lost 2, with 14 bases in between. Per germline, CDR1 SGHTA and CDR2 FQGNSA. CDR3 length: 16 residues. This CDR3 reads CASSSGTTLNTGELFF. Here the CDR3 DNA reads TGTGCCAGCAGCTCTGGGACAACCCTTAACACCGGGGAGCTGTTTTTT.

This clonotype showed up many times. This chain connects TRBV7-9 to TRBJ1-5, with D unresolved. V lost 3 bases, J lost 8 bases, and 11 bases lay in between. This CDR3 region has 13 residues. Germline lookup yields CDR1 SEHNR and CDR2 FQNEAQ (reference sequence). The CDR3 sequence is CASSFAALEPQHF. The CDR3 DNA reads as TGTGCCAGCAGCTTCGCGGCATTGGAGCCCCAGCATTTT.

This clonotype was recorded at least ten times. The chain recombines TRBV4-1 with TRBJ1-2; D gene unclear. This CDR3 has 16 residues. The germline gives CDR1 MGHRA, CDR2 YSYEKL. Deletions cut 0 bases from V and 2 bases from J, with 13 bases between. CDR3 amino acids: CASSQEPYSGNYGYTF. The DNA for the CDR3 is TGCGCCAGCAGCCAAGAACCCTACAGCGGAAACTATGGCTACACCTTC.

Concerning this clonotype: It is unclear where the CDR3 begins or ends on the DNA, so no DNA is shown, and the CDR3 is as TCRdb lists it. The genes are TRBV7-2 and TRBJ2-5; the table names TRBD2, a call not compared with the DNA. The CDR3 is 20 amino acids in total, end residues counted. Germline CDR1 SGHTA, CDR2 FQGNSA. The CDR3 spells CDSSFYICSAGGESQETQYF.

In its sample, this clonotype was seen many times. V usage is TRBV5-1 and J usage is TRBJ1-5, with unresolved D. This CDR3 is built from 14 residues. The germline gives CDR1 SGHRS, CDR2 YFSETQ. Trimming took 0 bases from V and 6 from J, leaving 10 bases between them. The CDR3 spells CASSLDGVGQPQHF. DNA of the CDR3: TGCGCCAGCAGCTTGGATGGGGTCGGTCAGCCCCAGCATTTT.

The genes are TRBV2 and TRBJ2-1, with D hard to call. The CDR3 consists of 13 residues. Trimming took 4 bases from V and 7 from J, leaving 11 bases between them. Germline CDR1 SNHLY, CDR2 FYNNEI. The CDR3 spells CASSGLPLNEQFF. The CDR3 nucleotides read TGTGCCAGCAGTGGACTCCCTCTAAATGAGCAGTTCTTC.

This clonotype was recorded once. This CDR3 reads CASSSGSTANTGELFF. CDR3 DNA sequence: TGTGCCAGCAGCTCCGGGAGTACAGCGAACACCGGGGAGCTGTTTTTT. J is TRBJ2-2 and V is TRBV9; possible D gene TRBD2, 6 bases. The germline V gene encodes CDR1 SGDLS and CDR2 YYNGEE. V lost 4 bases and J 0 bases, leaving 13 bases between the germline ends. This CDR3 is built from 16 residues.